This T cell receptor beta chain was sequenced for a study of cytomegalovirus exposure and HLA in healthy donors. This clone turned up a few times. The PCR made use of 60 Vbeta and 13 Jbeta primers. Sequenced by immunoSEQ multiplex PCR; TCRdb stores in-frame clones only, minus some. In the table there are around 190,000 clones, roughly 80% of which are singletons. Trimming cost V 5 bases and J 1 base, with 8 bases left between them. The CDR3 is made up of 13 amino acids. Germline CDR1 SEHNR, CDR2 FQNEAQ (reference sequence). Nominal health characterized the donors when sampled, though unrecorded immune exposures were likely.

The receptor's source is a woman in her thirties in good health and CMV-seronegative. This chain links TRBV7-9 with TRBJ1-1; no clear D. Specimen: PBMCs. The CDR3 DNA reads as TGTGCCAGCAGCCCATTTCCGAACACTGAAGCTTTCTTT. Its translation: CASSPFPNTEAFF.